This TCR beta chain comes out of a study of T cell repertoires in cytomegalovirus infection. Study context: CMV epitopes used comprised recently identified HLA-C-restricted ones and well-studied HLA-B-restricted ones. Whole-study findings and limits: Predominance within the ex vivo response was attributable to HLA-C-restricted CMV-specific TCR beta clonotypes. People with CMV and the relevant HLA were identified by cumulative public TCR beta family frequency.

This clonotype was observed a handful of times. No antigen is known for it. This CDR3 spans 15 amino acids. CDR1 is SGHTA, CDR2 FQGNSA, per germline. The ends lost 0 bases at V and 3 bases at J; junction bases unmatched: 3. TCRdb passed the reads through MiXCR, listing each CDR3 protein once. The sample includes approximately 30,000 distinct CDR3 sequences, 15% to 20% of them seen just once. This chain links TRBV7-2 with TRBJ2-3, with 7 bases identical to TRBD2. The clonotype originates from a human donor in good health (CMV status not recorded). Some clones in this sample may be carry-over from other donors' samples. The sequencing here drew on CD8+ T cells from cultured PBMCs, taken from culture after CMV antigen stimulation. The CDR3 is CASSLAGGRTDTQYF. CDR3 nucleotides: TGTGCCAGCAGCTTAGCGGGAGGGAGAACAGATACGCAGTATTTT.